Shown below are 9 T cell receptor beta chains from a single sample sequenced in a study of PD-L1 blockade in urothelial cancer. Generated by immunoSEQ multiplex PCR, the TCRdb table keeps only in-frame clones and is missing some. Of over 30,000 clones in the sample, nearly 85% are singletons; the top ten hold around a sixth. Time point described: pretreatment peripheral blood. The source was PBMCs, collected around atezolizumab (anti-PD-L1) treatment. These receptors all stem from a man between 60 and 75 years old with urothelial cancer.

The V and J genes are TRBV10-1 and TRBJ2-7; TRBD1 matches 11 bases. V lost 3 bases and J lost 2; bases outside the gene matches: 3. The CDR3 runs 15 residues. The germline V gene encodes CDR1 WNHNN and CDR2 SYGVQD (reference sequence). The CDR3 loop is CASSDGQGAAYEQYF. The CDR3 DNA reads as TGCGCCAGCAGTGACGGACAGGGGGCTGCCTACGAGCAGTACTTC.

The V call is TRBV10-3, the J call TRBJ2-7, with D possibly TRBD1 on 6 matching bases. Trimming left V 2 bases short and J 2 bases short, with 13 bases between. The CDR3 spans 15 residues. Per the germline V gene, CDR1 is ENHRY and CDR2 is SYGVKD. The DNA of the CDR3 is TGTGCCATCAGTGAGCCCACAGGGCCCACCTACGAGCAGTACTTC. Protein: CAISEPTGPTYEQYF.

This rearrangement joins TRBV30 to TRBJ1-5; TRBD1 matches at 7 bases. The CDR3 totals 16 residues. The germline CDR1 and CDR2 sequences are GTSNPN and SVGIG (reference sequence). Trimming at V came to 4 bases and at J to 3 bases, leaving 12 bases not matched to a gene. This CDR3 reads CAWTTNRGFHNQPQHF. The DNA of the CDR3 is TGTGCCTGGACGACTAACAGGGGTTTTCACAATCAGCCCCAGCATTTT.

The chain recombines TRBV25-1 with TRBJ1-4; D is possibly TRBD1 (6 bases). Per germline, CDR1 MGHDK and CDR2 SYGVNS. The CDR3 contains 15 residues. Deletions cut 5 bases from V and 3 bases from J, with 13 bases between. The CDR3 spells CASSKAGTSNEKLFF. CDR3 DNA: TGTGCCAGCAGTAAAGCCGGGACATCTAATGAAAAACTGTTTTTT. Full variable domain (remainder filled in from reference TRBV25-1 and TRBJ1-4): EADIYQTPRYLVIGTGKKITLECSQTMGHDKMYWYQQDPGMELHLIHYSYGVNSTEKGDLSSESTVSRIRTEHFPLTLESARPSHTSQYLCASSKAGTSNEKLFFGSGTQLSVL.

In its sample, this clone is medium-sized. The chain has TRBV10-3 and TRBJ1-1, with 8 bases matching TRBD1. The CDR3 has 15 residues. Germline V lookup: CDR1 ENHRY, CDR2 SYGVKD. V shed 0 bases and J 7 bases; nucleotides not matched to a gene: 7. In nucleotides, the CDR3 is TGTGCCATCAGTGAGTCGTCCCAGGGGGCCCTTGAAGCTTTCTTT. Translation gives CAISESSQGALEAFF.

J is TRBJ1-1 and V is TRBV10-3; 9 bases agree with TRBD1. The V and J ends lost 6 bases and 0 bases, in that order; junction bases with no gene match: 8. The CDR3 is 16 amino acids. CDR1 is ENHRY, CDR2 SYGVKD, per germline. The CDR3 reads CAISPGTGRMNTEAFF. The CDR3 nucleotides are TGTGCCATCAGCCCCGGGACAGGGAGAATGAACACTGAAGCTTTCTTT.

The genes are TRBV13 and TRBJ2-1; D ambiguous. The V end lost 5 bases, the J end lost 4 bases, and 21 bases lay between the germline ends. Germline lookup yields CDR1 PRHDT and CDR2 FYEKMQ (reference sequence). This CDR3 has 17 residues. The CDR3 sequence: CASSARSPGALYNEQFF. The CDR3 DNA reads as TGTGCCAGCAGCGCACGCAGCCCCGGAGCTCTATACAATGAGCAGTTCTTC.

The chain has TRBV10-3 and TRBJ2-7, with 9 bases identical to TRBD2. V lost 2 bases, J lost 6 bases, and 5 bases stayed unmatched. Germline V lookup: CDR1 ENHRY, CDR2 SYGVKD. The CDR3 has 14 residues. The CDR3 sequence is CAISEKGLAVEQYF. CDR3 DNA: TGTGCCATCAGTGAGAAGGGACTAGCCGTCGAGCAGTACTTC.

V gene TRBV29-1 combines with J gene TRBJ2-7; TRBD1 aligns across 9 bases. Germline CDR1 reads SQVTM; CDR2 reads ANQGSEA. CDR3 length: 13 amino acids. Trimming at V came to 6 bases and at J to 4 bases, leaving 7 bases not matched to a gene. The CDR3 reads CSVTGGAGYEQYF. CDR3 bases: TGCAGCGTCACAGGGGGCGCCGGGTACGAGCAGTACTTC.